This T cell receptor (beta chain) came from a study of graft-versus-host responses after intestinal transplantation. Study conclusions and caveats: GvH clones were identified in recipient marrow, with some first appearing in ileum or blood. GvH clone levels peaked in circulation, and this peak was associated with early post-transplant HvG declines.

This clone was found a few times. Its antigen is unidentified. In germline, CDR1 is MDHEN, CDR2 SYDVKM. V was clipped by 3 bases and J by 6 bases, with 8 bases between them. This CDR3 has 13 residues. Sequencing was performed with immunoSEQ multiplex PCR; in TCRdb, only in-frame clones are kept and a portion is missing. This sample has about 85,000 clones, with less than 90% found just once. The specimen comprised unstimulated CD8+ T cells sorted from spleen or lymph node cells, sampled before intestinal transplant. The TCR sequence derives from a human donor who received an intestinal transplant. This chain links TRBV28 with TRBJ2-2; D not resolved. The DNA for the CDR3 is TGTGCCAGCAGTTTCCGCCCCGCCGGGGAGCTGTTTTTT. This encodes CASSFRPAGELFF.